This T cell receptor beta chain emerged from a study of CD8 T cells in ankylosing spondylitis (dated by TCRdb to the late 2010s). About the investigation overall: To find TCR variants linked to disease, the study profiled T cell receptor beta repertoires in ankylosing spondylitis patients and healthy donors. The full study cohort comprised roughly 24 ankylosing spondylitis patients and over 95 healthy donors. Samples of peripheral blood were taken, and for ankylosing spondylitis patients, synovial fluid was collected as well.

The CDR3 sequence holds 15 residues, the cysteine and phenylalanine included. The entry retains the CDR3 DNA only, 45 bases that are in frame from base 1. The CDR1 and CDR2 encoded by the germline V gene (reference sequence) are MNHEY and SMNVEV. The germline ends are 11 bases apart after V is trimmed by 2 bases and J by 0 bases. Instrument on record: Illumina HiSeq 2500. TCR beta libraries were prepared by quantitative 5'-RACE with molecular barcodes. On the authors' methods: Disease-linked TCR variants were identified with a new computational method built on a probabilistic model of VDJ rearrangement. TCRdb ran its own pipeline on the public reads, namely fastp trimming at Q25 and MiXCR clone calling, and kept in-frame beta chains. Entries are consolidated by CDR3 protein sequence, retaining the most common genes and DNA. TCRdb's processing, not the authors', yielded these V and J calls. The sample table lists about 190,000 distinct CDR3 sequences, 13% of them with a count of one. 11% of the sample comes from the top ten.

The investigation overall reported the following: A CD8+ phenotype was shown by the disease-linked clones, which were found at relatively low frequencies in peripheral blood. Blood from ankylosing spondylitis patients appeared to be characterized by a TCR beta motif made up of under 10 highly homologous amino acid variants. Some TCR beta motif variants had previously been reported in synovial fluid and blood of reactive arthritis patients, which suggested common disease-initiation mechanisms. The disease-linked clones were reported as significantly enriched in matched synovial fluid samples from ankylosing spondylitis patients.

The table lists this clonotype with many counts. Its antigen is currently not known. Base quality data are lacking; no much larger clone is found one base away. This clonotype was sampled from a female donor with ankylosing spondylitis or in good health (not recorded which). The V and J genes are TRBV27 and TRBJ2-7, and perhaps TRBD1 as D gene, on 6 matching bases. The specimen sequenced was blood, either unsorted or a sorted T cell fraction (not recorded which). The nucleotide sequence is given as TGTGCCAGCAGTTTACAGGGGAAAAGCTCCTACGAGCAGTACTTC. It specifies CASSLQGKSSYEQYF.